This T cell receptor (beta chain) was sequenced in a study of post-analysis software for immune sequencing data. Comment on this clonotype: What it binds is unknown.

Study-wide results and limits: Patients carried several TRBV segments more frequently than controls did, and TRBV5-6, TRBV5-1 and TRBV20-1 were among them. Controls' normalized Chao1 diversity significantly exceeded that of multiple sclerosis patients.

Unique molecular identifiers were present in the TCR beta cDNA libraries. TCRdb used MiXCR to reprocess the PCR reads, holding one entry per CDR3 protein. Found here are a few hundred thousand distinct CDR3 sequences, roughly 36% of them singletons; the top ten hold roughly 13%. The CDR3 sequence is 12 residues long. The germline V and J ends were trimmed by 5 bases and 10 bases, with 12 bases remaining between them. Sequenced material: blood. The clonotype was recovered from a girl under 18 with multiple sclerosis. The rearrangement links TRBV12-3 or TRBV12-4 to TRBJ2-1, with D perhaps TRBD2 (5 bases). The CDR3 loop is CASSIDEGEQFF. CDR3 nucleotide sequence: TGTGCCAGCAGTATCGACGAGGGCGAGCAGTTCTTC.